A selection of T cell receptor beta chains follows, all from one sample in a study of blood T cell repertoires in COVID-19. The repertoire was sequenced with immunoSEQ multiplex PCR; TCRdb's copy has only in-frame clones and lacks some. The data contain about 180,000 clones, around 74% of them singletons. Sequencing input: peripheral blood. The receptors here all came from a woman aged 55 to 70 with COVID-19, enrolled during active disease. CDR3s include the opening cysteine and the closing phenylalanine or tryptophan. D genes are given only for firm matches. Clone size is given for some rows only: seen once, a few or many times, or a class if the clone is expanded.

j_call v_call d_call clone_size cdr3_aa cdr3_nt
TRBJ1-5 TRBV15 TRBD1 NA CATSRDDRGGNQPQHF TGTGCCACCAGCAGAGACGACAGGGGTGGGAATCAGCCCCAGCATTTT
TRBJ2-1 TRBV14 TRBD2 medium-sized CASSQGPPSGRDYNEQFF TGTGCCAGCAGCCAAGGGCCGCCAAGCGGGAGGGATTACAATGAGCAGTTCTTC
TRBJ2-3 TRBV9 NA NA CASSRESTDTQYF TGTGCCAGCAGCAGAGAGTCCACAGATACGCAGTATTTT
TRBJ1-2 TRBV2 TRBD1 NA CASSVQGKSGYTF TGTGCCAGCAGTGTACAGGGGAAGTCTGGCTACACCTTC
TRBJ2-2 TRBV5-1 NA NA CASSIGGITGELFF TGCGCCAGCAGCATTGGAGGCATCACCGGGGAGCTGTTTTTT
TRBJ2-1 TRBV7-6 NA NA CASSPVRGNEQFF TGTGCCAGCAGCCCTGTGCGAGGAAATGAGCAGTTCTTC
TRBJ2-3 TRBV4-3 NA NA CASSQERPADTQYF TGCGCCAGCAGCCAAGAACGTCCGGCAGATACGCAGTATTTT
TRBJ2-3 TRBV4-3 NA NA CASSQEPRSDTQYF TGCGCCAGCAGCCAAGAACCCAGATCAGATACGCAGTATTTT
TRBJ2-5 TRBV3-1/TRBV3-2 TRBD2 NA CASSQERISGRAKLGTQYF TGTGCCAGCAGCCAAGAGAGGATTAGCGGGAGAGCAAAGTTAGGGACCCAGTACTTC
TRBJ1-2 TRBV5-1 TRBD1 NA CASSLLDRGQDYGYTF TGCGCCAGCAGCCTCCTAGACAGGGGGCAGGACTATGGCTACACCTTC
TRBJ2-5 TRBV14 NA NA CASSRRLSGEETQYF TGTGCCAGCAGCCGCCGACTCTCTGGGGAGGAGACCCAGTACTTC
TRBJ2-7 TRBV28 TRBD2 NA CASTPYPLAGGPAEQYF TGTGCCAGCACCCCCTACCCACTAGCGGGAGGGCCCGCCGAGCAGTACTTC
TRBJ2-5 TRBV10-3 TRBD1 few CAIRDRGQETQYF TGTGCCATCCGGGACAGGGGGCAAGAGACCCAGTACTTC
TRBJ2-7 TRBV28 TRBD1 NA CASSTKVRGVTGIWDEQYF TGTGCCAGCAGTACAAAGGTTCGTGGGGTGACAGGGATTTGGGACGAGCAGTACTTC
TRBJ2-1 TRBV7-2 NA NA CASSQGTSEQFF TGTGCCAGCAGTCAGGGGACGTCTGAGCAGTTCTTC
TRBJ2-2 TRBV9 TRBD1 NA CASSVRDSSGELFF TGTGCCAGCAGCGTCCGGGACAGTTCTGGGGAGCTGTTTTTT
TRBJ1-1 TRBV5-1 NA NA CASRGVTGIMNTEAFF TGCGCCAGCAGAGGGGTCACAGGAATCATGAACACTGAAGCTTTCTTT
TRBJ1-6 TRBV6-5 NA NA CASSTEGRNSPLHF TGTGCCAGCAGTACGGAGGGGCGGAATTCACCCCTCCACTTT
TRBJ2-1 TRBV5-1 TRBD2 NA CASSPSGRAYNEQFF TGCGCCAGCAGCCCTAGCGGGAGGGCCTACAATGAGCAGTTCTTC
TRBJ2-3 TRBV18 TRBD2 NA CASSPPGGTDTQYF TGTGCCAGCTCACCACCGGGGGGGACAGATACGCAGTATTTT
TRBJ2-7 TRBV4-2 TRBD2 NA CASSQFGLAGGRREQYF TGTGCCAGCAGCCAATTTGGACTAGCGGGAGGGAGGCGCGAGCAGTACTTC
TRBJ2-1 TRBV6-5 TRBD2 NA CASPVGSGRDNEQFF TGTGCCAGCCCCGTGGGTAGCGGGAGGGACAATGAGCAGTTCTTC
TRBJ1-1 TRBV10-3 NA NA CAIRHRDNTEAFF TGTGCCATCAGGCACAGGGACAACACTGAAGCTTTCTTT
TRBJ2-4 TRBV28 TRBD1 NA CASNGQGVGAKNIQYF TGTGCCAGCAACGGACAGGGGGTTGGGGCCAAAAACATTCAGTACTTC
TRBJ1-2 TRBV9 NA few CASSADGGYTF TGTGCCAGCAGCGCCGACGGGGGCTACACCTTC
TRBJ2-1 TRBV7-2 TRBD2 few CAHRVSWREASYNEQFF TGTGCCCACAGGGTAAGTTGGCGGGAGGCATCCTACAATGAGCAGTTCTTC
TRBJ1-2 TRBV28 NA NA CASNALPGGYTF TGTGCCAGCAATGCATTACCCGGTGGCTACACCTTC
TRBJ1-4 TRBV27 NA NA CASSRGGVTNEKLFF TGTGCCAGCAGCCGAGGGGGTGTCACTAATGAAAAACTGTTTTTT
TRBJ1-5 TRBV6-2/TRBV6-3 NA few CASSYGRGGPHSNQPQHF TGTGCCAGCAGTTACGGAAGAGGGGGTCCTCATAGCAATCAGCCCCAGCATTTT
TRBJ1-2 TRBV5-1 TRBD1 few CASSQFAGTELLGGYTF TGCGCCAGCAGCCAATTCGCCGGGACAGAATTATTGGGTGGCTACACCTTC
TRBJ2-1 TRBV14 NA NA CASSLSSVYNEQFF TGTGCCAGCAGCCTGTCTAGCGTTTACAATGAGCAGTTCTTC
TRBJ1-2 TRBV5-5 NA few CASSLPRGGYTF TGTGCCAGCAGCTTGCCTAGGGGGGGCTACACCTTC
TRBJ1-5 TRBV6-5 NA NA CASSSPGTLNQPQHF TGTGCCAGCAGTTCCCCCGGGACACTGAATCAGCCCCAGCATTTT
TRBJ1-6 TRBV29-1 NA NA CSVGGVGDSPLHF TGCAGCGTTGGGGGGGTAGGGGATTCACCCCTCCACTTT